This note documents a single T cell receptor beta chain sequence. CDR3 length: 17 amino acids. The ends lost 4 bases at V and 6 bases at J; junction bases unmatched: 8. Germline CDR1 is LNHNV and CDR2 is YYDKDF (reference sequence). Original methodology: Estimation of nucleated cell counts relied on the amplification of reference gene primers. The method was immunoSEQ multiplex PCR; TCRdb's version includes in-frame clones alone and lacks a portion of them. D and trimming come from the DNA, and the V and J calls and clone size come from that table. The sample holds under 95,000 clones; 80% to 95% are singletons and the top ten take roughly 2.6%. The sample comes from a study of blood T cell repertoires in COVID-19. Whole-study context: From the United States, Italy and Spain came samples of acute and convalescent COVID-19. Sources were T cells, B-cell-depleted T cells, or PBMCs; the material itself was cDNA or gDNA.

It was during active infection that Seattle patients were enrolled and then longitudinally followed. The V and J genes are TRBV15 and TRBJ2-2; 13 bases are a match to TRBD2. This receptor was obtained from a man aged 50 to 59 with COVID-19, enrolled during active disease. Material for sequencing was peripheral blood. This CDR3 is CATSTSIGLAGAGELFF. CDR3 sequence (DNA): TGTGCCACCAGCACTAGTATCGGACTAGCGGGAGCCGGGGAGCTGTTTTTT.